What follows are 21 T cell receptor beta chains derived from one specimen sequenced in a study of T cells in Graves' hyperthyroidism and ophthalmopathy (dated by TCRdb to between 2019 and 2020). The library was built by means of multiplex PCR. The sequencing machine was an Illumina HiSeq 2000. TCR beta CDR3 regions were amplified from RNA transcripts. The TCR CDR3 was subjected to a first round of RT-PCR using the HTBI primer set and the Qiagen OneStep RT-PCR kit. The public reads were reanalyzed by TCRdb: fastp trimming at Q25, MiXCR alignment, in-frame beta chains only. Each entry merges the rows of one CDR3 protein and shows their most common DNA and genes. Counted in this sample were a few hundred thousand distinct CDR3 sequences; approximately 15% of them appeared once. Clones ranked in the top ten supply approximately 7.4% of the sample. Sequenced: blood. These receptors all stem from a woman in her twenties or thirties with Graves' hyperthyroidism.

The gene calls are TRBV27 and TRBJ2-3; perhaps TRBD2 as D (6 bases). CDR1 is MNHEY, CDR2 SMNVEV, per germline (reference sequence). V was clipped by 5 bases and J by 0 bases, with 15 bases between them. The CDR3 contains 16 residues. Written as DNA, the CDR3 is TGTGCCAGCAGTCTCGGGACTGCCCCTAGCACAGATACGCAGTATTTT. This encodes CASSLGTAPSTDTQYF.

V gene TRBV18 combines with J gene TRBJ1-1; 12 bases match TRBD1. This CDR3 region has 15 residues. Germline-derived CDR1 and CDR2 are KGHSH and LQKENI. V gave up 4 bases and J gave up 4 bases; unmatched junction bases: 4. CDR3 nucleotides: TGTGCCAGCTCACAGGGACAGGGGGCTGGCACTGAAGCTTTCTTT. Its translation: CASSQGQGAGTEAFF.

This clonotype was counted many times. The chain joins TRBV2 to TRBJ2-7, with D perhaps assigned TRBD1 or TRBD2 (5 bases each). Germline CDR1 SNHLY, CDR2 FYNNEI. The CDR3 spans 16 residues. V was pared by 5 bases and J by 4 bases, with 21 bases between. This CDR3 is CASSKRDLRGEYEQYF. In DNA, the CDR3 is TGTGCCAGCAGTAAACGGGACCTTCGGGGCGAGTACGAGCAGTACTTC.

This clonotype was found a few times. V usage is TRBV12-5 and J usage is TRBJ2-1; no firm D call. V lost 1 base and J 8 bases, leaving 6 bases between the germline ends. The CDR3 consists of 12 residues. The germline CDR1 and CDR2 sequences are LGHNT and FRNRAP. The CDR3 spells CASGLGWYEQFF. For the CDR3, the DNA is TGTGCTAGTGGTTTGGGTTGGTATGAGCAGTTCTTC.

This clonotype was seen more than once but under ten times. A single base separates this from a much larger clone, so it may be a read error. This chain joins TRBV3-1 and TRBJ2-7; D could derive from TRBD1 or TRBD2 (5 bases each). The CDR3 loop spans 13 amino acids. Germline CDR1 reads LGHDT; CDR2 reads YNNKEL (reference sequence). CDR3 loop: CASSPRDGYERYF. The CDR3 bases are TGTGCCAGCAGCCCAAGGGACGGCTACGAGCGGTACTTC.

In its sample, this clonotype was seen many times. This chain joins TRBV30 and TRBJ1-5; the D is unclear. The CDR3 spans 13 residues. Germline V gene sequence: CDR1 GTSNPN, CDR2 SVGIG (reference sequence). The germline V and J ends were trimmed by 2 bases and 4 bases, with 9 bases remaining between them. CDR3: CAWSPTRNQPQHF. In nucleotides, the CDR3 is TGTGCCTGGAGTCCTACCAGAAATCAGCCCCAGCATTTT.

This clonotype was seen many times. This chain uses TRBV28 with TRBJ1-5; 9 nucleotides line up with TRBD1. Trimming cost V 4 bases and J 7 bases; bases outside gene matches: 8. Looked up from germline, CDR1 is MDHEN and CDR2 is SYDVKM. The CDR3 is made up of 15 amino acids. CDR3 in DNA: TGTGCCAGCAGTTCACCGGGACAGGGTTCCCAGCCCCAGCATTTT. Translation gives CASSSPGQGSQPQHF.

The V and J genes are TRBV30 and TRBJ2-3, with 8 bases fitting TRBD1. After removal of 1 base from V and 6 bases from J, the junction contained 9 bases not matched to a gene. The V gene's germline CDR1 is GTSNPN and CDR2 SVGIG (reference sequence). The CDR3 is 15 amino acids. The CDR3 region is CAWSDETGVGDTQYF. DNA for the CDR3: TGTGCCTGGAGTGACGAGACAGGGGTCGGTGATACGCAGTATTTT. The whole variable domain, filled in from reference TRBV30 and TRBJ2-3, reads SQTIHQWPATLVQPVGSPLSLECTVEGTSNPNLYWYRQAAGRGLQLLFYSVGIGQISSEVPQNLSASRPQDRQFILSSKKLLLSDSGFYLCAWSDETGVGDTQYFGPGTRLTVL.

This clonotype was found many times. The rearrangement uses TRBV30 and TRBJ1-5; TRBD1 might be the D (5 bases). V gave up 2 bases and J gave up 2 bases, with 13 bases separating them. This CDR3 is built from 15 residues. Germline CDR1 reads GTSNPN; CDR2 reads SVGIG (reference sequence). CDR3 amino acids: CAWSPQAGGNQPQHF. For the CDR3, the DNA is TGTGCCTGGAGTCCCCAAGCGGGGGGCAATCAGCCCCAGCATTTT. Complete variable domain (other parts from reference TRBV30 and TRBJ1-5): SQTIHQWPATLVQPVGSPLSLECTVEGTSNPNLYWYRQAAGRGLQLLFYSVGIGQISSEVPQNLSASRPQDRQFILSSKKLLLSDSGFYLCAWSPQAGGNQPQHFGDGTRLSIL.

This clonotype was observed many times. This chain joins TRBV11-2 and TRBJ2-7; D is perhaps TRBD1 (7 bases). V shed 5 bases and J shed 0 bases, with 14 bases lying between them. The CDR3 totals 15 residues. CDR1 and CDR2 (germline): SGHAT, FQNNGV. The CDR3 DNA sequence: TGTGCCAGCAGCCTCGGAGGGACAGTCTCCTACGAGCAGTACTTC. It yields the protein CASSLGGTVSYEQYF.

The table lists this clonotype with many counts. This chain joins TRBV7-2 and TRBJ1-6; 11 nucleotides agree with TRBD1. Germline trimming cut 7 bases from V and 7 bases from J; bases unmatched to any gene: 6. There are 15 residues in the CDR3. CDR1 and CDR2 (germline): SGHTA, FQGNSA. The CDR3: CASTRTGGINSPLHF. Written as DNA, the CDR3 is TGTGCCAGCACCCGGACAGGGGGCATAAATTCACCCCTCCACTTT.

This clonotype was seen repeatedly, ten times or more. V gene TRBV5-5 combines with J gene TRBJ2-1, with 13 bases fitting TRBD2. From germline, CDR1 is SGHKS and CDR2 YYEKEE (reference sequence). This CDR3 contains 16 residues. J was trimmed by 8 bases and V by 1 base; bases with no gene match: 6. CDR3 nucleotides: TGTGCCAGCAGCTTGTTTGCGGGGACTAGCGGGGATGAGCAGTTCTTC. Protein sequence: CASSLFAGTSGDEQFF.

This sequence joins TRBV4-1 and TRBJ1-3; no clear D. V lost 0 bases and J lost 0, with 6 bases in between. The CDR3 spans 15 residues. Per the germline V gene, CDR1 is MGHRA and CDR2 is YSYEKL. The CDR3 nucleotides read TGCGCCAGCAGCCAAGATAGCCTCTCTGGAAACACCATATATTTT. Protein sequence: CASSQDSLSGNTIYF.

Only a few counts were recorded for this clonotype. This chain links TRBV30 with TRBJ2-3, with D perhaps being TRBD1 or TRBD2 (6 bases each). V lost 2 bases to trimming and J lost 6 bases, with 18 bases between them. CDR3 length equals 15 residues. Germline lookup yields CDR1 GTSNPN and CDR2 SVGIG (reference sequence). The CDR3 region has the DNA TGTGCCTGGAGTCGTACATGGGGGGCCGCGGATACGCAGTATTTT. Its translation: CAWSRTWGAADTQYF.

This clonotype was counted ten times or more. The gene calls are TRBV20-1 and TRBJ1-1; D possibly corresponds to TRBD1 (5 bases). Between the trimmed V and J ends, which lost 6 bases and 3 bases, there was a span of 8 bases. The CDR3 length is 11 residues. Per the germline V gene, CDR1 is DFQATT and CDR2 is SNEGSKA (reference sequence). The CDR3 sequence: CSAHRHTEAFF. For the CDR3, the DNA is TGCAGTGCGCACAGGCACACTGAAGCTTTCTTT.

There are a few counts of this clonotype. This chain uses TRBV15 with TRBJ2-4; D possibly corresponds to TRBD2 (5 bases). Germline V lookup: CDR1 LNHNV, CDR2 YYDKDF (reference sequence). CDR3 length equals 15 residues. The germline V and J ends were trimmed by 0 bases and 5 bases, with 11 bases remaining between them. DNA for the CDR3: TGTGCCACCAGCAGAGAGGGAGCGGTGGAAAACATTCAGTACTTC. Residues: CATSREGAVENIQYF.

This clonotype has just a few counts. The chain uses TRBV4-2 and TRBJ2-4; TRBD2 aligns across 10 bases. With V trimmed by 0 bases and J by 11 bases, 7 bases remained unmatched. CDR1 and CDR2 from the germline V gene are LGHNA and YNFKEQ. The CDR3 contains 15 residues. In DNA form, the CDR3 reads TGTGCCAGCAGCCAAGAACTGGCCGGACTAGCGGTTCAGTACTTC. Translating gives CASSQELAGLAVQYF.

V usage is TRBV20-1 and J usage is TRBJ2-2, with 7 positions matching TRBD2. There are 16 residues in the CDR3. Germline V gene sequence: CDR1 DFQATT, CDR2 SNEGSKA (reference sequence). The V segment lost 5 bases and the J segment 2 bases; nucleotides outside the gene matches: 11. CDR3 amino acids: CSAFPLGTKNTGELFF. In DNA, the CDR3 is TGCAGTGCTTTTCCTCTAGGGACTAAAAACACCGGGGAGCTGTTTTTT.

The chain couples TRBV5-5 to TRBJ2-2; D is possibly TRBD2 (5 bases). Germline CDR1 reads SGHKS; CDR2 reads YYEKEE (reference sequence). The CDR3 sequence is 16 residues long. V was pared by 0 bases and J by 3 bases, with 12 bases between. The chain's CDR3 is CASSLDLVRDTGELFF. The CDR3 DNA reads TGTGCCAGCAGCTTGGATTTGGTGAGGGACACCGGGGAGCTGTTTTTT.

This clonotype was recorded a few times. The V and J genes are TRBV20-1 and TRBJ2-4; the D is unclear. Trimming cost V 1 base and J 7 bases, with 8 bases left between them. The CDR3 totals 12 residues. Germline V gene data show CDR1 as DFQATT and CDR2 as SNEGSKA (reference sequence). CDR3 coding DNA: TGCAGTGCTAGAGGTATCGGGAACATTCAGTACTTC. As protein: CSARGIGNIQYF.

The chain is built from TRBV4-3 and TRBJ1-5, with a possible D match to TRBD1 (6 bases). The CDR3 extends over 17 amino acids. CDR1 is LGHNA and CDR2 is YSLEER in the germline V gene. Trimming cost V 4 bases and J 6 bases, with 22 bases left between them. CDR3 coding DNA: TGCGCCAGCAGCCTTAACTTACCACAGGGCGCAGCTCAGCCCCAGCATTTT. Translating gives CASSLNLPQGAAQPQHF.